This T cell receptor (beta chain) was captured by sequencing in a study of T cells expressing NK-cell markers. Across the whole study: It was sorted CD3+CD56+NKG2C+, CD3+CD56+NKG2C- and CD3+CD56-NKG2C+ T cells that supplied the TCR beta repertoires. Whole-study results and caveats: Over 5 donors showed dominant NKG2C+ clonotypes comprising about 1.0-7.5% of their CD8+ T cells. Evidence did not settle whether expanded NKG2C+ T cell clones targeted HCMV.

The CDR3 spans 12 residues. Germline V gene lookup returns CDR1 DFQATT and CDR2 SNEGSKA (reference sequence). Points on this clonotype: The antigen is undetermined.

TCRdb reanalyzed the 5' RACE reads, giving one entry per CDR3 protein sequence and no DNA. The sample table includes over 250,000 distinct CDR3 sequences. The sequenced sample consisted of blood T cells: a sorted CD56 or NKG2C T cell subset, CD4+ or CD8+ T cells, or bulk PBMC T cells (not recorded which). This TCR derives from a woman aged 18 to 75 in good health. The chain is built from TRBV20-1 and TRBJ1-5. The CDR3 is CSAEGGNQPQHF.